The 13 T cell receptor beta chains listed next were all sequenced from one sample in a study of vaccination effects on CD4 cells after COVID-19. These TCRs' antigens remain unknown. After expansion with viral peptide pools in the ViraFEST assay, antigen-specific CD4+ T cells were sequenced. Culturing for roughly 9 days preceded CD4+ T cell isolation. Each participant was administered two doses of either the BNT162b2 or the mRNA-1273 vaccine. Data came from immunoSEQ multiplex PCR; TCRdb stores just in-frame clones and leaves some out. Of some 61,000 clones listed, roughly three quarters are singletons. The sequenced sample was CD4+ T cells from PBMCs cultured with HCoV-OC43 spike peptides, obtained after COVID-19 vaccination. Subset in this sample: HCoV-OC43 spike overlapping peptide pool stimulation. The receptors stem from a human donor who received a COVID-19 vaccine.

CDR3 in DNA: TGTGCCAGCAGCCGACCGGGGACAGGGTGGGCTGAAGCTTTCTTT. It codes for CASSRPGTGWAEAFF. The chain employs TRBV7-8 and TRBJ1-1; TRBD1 aligns across 9 bases. The V gene's germline CDR1 is SGHVS and CDR2 FQNEAQ. With 5 bases clipped from V and 6 bases from J, the junction kept 10 bases outside the gene matches. This CDR3 is built from 15 residues. Combining the CDR3 with reference TRBV7-8 and TRBJ1-1 gives the whole variable domain GAGVSQSPRYKVAKRGQDVALRCDPISGHVSLFWYQQALGQGPEFLTYFQNEAQLDKSGLPSDRFFAERPEGSVSTLKIQRTQQEDSAVYLCASSRPGTGWAEAFFGQGTRLTVV.

This rearrangement joins TRBV6-4 to TRBJ1-2; D gene uncertain. Trimming removed 2 bases at V and 7 bases at J, with 14 bases between. The CDR3 length is 14 residues. Germline CDR1 MRHNA, CDR2 SNTAGT. In DNA form, the CDR3 reads TGTGCCAGCAGTGACCTCGGAGGGTTGGGTGGCTACACCTTC. Translation: CASSDLGGLGGYTF.

V gene TRBV6-2 or TRBV6-3 combines with J gene TRBJ2-4; weak D call: TRBD2 (5 bases). CDR3 length: 12 residues. Between the trimmed V and J ends, which lost 6 bases and 15 bases, there was a span of 18 bases. CDR1 is MNHEY, CDR2 SVGEGT, per germline. In DNA, the CDR3 is TGTGCCAGCAGCTCCTCCCTTACGGGAAGGTACTTC. This sequence encodes CASSSSLTGRYF.

V usage is TRBV28 and J usage is TRBJ1-2, with 8 bases that match TRBD1. CDR1 and CDR2 (germline): MDHEN, SYDVKM. The V gene end was trimmed by 10 bases and the J gene end by 1 base; junction bases not matched to a gene: 8. The CDR3 runs 14 residues. The CDR3 nucleotides are TGTGCCACCAACACACAGGGGGTTAACTATGGCTACACCTTC. Translated: CATNTQGVNYGYTF.

The CDR3 region is CATEDGTSGANVLTF. The CDR3 coding sequence is TGTGCCACAGAGGACGGGACCTCTGGGGCCAACGTCCTGACTTTC. This chain uses TRBV24-1 with TRBJ2-6; D may be TRBD1 or TRBD2 (5 bases each). Germline V gene sequence: CDR1 KGHDR, CDR2 SFDVKD. Trimming took off 10 bases at V and 0 bases at J, with 12 bases between the two ends. The CDR3 totals 15 residues.

This clone came up once. J is TRBJ1-1 and V is TRBV6-5; unclear D gene. The CDR3 extends over 13 amino acids. Germline CDR1 and CDR2: MNHEY and SVGAGI. V gave up 2 bases and J gave up 6 bases, with 10 bases separating them. CDR3 DNA: TGTGCCAGCAGTTACGGATTGGGTGCTGAAGCTTTCTTT. Its protein product is CASSYGLGAEAFF.

The chain combines TRBV12-3 or TRBV12-4 with TRBJ2-3; D gene ambiguous. The CDR3 length is 13 residues. V was pared by 6 bases and J by 7 bases, with 14 bases between. As DNA, the CDR3 is TGTGCCAGCAGCAGGACCGCCGGTAATACGCAGTATTTT. Translating it yields CASSRTAGNTQYF.

The chain links TRBV4-3 to TRBJ1-4; 8 bases match TRBD1. J was trimmed by 4 bases and V by 4 bases; bases with no gene match: 8. In germline, CDR1 is LGHNA, CDR2 YSLEER. The CDR3 runs to 16 residues. CDR3 nucleotide sequence: TGCGCCAGCAGCCGGTTTGGGACAGGTGATAATGAAAAACTGTTTTTT. Protein: CASSRFGTGDNEKLFF.

The sample holds one count of this clone. The V call is TRBV4-1, the J call TRBJ1-4; D call uncertain. The ends were cut back, 3 bases at V and 0 bases at J, with 11 bases in the middle. The CDR3 has 16 residues. Germline loops: CDR1 MGHRA, CDR2 YSYEKL. CDR3 protein: CASSQTYDATNEKLFF. The CDR3 DNA reads TGCGCCAGCAGCCAGACTTATGATGCAACTAATGAAAAACTGTTTTTT.

The chain links TRBV21-1 to TRBJ2-5; the DNA was not compared with TRBD2, the D call given in the table. TRBV21-1 is noted as a pseudogene. The CDR3 totals 16 residues. As DNA, the CDR3 is TGTGCCAGCAGCGACCGGGACTCAAGGTACCAAGAGACCCAGTACTTC. Amino acid sequence: CASSDRDSRYQETQYF.

The chain employs TRBV5-4 and TRBJ2-5, with 7 bases identical to TRBD2. Trimming at V came to 3 bases and at J to 4 bases, leaving 15 bases not matched to a gene. Germline V gene data show CDR1 as SGHNT and CDR2 as YYREEE (reference sequence). CDR3 size: 17 residues. CDR3 sequence reads: CASSSQDNSGVGETQYF. Written as DNA, the CDR3 is TGTGCCAGCAGCTCCCAAGACAACAGCGGGGTGGGAGAGACCCAGTACTTC.

The chain combines TRBV16 with TRBJ1-4; 12 bases line up with TRBD1. Germline-derived CDR1 and CDR2 are KGHSY and FQNENV. There are 19 residues in the CDR3. Trimming removed 4 bases from V and 6 bases from J; junction bases left unmatched: 15. CDR3 nucleotide sequence: TGTGCCAGCAGCCCTCAAATCGTCGGGACAGGGGGCGAGGATGAAAAACTGTTTTTT. The encoded protein is CASSPQIVGTGGEDEKLFF.

CDR3 coding DNA: TGTGCCAGCAGCCGGGGGGAAAAACTGTTTTTT. It codes for CASSRGEKLFF. The chain carries TRBV3-1 (or the pseudogene TRBV3-2) and TRBJ1-4; possibly TRBD1 for D (5 bases). Germline-derived CDR1 and CDR2 are LGHDT and YNNKEL (reference sequence). V shed 4 bases and J shed 8 bases, with 5 bases lying between them. The CDR3 has 11 residues.